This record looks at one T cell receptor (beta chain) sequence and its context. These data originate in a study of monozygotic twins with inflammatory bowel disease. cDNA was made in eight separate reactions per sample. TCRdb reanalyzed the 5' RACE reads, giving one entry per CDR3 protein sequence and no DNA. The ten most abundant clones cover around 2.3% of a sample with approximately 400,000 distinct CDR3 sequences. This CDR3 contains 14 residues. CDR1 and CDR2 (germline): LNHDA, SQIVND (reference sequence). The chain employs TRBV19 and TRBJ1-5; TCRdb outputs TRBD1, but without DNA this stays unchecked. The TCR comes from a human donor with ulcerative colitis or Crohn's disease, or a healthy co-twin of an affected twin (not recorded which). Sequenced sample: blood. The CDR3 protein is CASSIAAGEQPQHF.